A selection of T cell receptor beta chains follows, all from one sample in a study of blood T cell repertoires in COVID-19. Sequencing used immunoSEQ multiplex PCR; TCRdb keeps in-frame clones, though not all of them. The sample gives around 100,000 clones, approximately 88% of which show up once; roughly 17% is in the top ten. Specimen: peripheral blood. These receptors came from a woman between 55 and 75 years old with acute or convalescent COVID-19. CDR3s include the opening cysteine and the closing phenylalanine or tryptophan. A D gene is named only where the DNA matches it firmly. Clone size is shown for a subset of rows, as once, few, many or a class of expanded clone.

DNA: TGTGCCAGCAGCTTGAACTCTGCGGCTGCGCGGGAGACCCAGTACTTC
CDR3: CASSLNSAAARETQYF
D: .
size: .
V: TRBV5-6
J: TRBJ2-5

DNA: TGTGCCAGCAGCTTTTTCGGGGGAAAACTGTTTTTT
CDR3: CASSFFGGKLFF
D: .
size: many
V: TRBV5-4
J: TRBJ1-4

DNA: TGTGCCAGCTCACCAAGCCAGACAGGGGGCTATGGCTACACCTTC
CDR3: CASSPSQTGGYGYTF
D: TRBD1
size: .
V: TRBV18
J: TRBJ1-2

DNA: TGTGCCAGCAGCTCCCTCGCGACAGATACGCAGTATTTT
CDR3: CASSSLATDTQYF
D: .
size: .
V: TRBV7-2
J: TRBJ2-3

DNA: TGCGCCAGCCGGAGCCTGAATAATTCACCCCTCCACTTT
CDR3: CASRSLNNSPLHF
D: .
size: once
V: TRBV10-2
J: TRBJ1-6

DNA: TGTGCCAGCAACACCCGTGGGACACCCGAACCGGGTAGCAATCAGCCCCAGCATTTT
CDR3: CASNTRGTPEPGSNQPQHF
D: .
size: .
V: TRBV5-6
J: TRBJ1-5

DNA: TGTGCCAGCACCGGTTTGACAGGGAGGAGTGAAGCTTTCTTT
CDR3: CASTGLTGRSEAFF
D: TRBD1
size: many
V: TRBV2
J: TRBJ1-1

DNA: TGCAGTGCTAGTCAACTAGCTGAGACCCAGTACTTC
CDR3: CSASQLAETQYF
D: .
size: .
V: TRBV20-1
J: TRBJ2-5

DNA: TGTGCCAGCAATGAGAATAGCGGGGGAACCCGGGAGACCCAGTACTTC
CDR3: CASNENSGGTRETQYF
D: TRBD2
size: .
V: TRBV2
J: TRBJ2-5

DNA: TGCAGCGTTGAACGAGGGGGCGGCTACACCTTC
CDR3: CSVERGGGYTF
D: TRBD1
size: .
V: TRBV29-1
J: TRBJ1-2

DNA: TGTGCCAGCAGCCGAGGCAGGGGCCCCCAAGAGACCCAGTACTTC
CDR3: CASSRGRGPQETQYF
D: .
size: .
V: TRBV3-1/TRBV3-2
J: TRBJ2-5

DNA: TGTGCCTGGAGACAGGGGATTAACTATGGCTACACCTTC
CDR3: CAWRQGINYGYTF
D: TRBD1
size: .
V: TRBV30
J: TRBJ1-2

DNA: TGTGCCAGCACTATTGACCAGGGGGGTAGGGGCACTGAAGCTTTCTTT
CDR3: CASTIDQGGRGTEAFF
D: TRBD1
size: .
V: TRBV9
J: TRBJ1-1

DNA: TGTGCCTGGAGTCTCCGGACAGGGAACTCCGAGCAGTACTTC
CDR3: CAWSLRTGNSEQYF
D: TRBD1
size: .
V: TRBV30
J: TRBJ2-7

DNA: TGTGCCAGCAGATTAAAGACCGGTGACAGGGTGTCCTACGAGCAGTACTTC
CDR3: CASRLKTGDRVSYEQYF
D: TRBD1
size: .
V: TRBV7-7
J: TRBJ2-7

DNA: TGTGCCAGCAGCCCTAGCGGGGGGGCTTCCTTTTACAATGAGCAGTTCTTC
CDR3: CASSPSGGASFYNEQFF
D: TRBD2
size: .
V: TRBV5-6
J: TRBJ2-1

DNA: TGCAGCGTTCGACGGATACTAGGGGAAAAACTGTTTTTT
CDR3: CSVRRILGEKLFF
D: .
size: .
V: TRBV29-1
J: TRBJ1-4

DNA: TGCGCCAGCAGTGAATTGACAGGCGGCACCGGGGAGCTGTTTTTT
CDR3: CASSELTGGTGELFF
D: .
size: few
V: TRBV10-1
J: TRBJ2-2

DNA: TGTGCCAGCAACCTAGTTGGGGTCGGCGGGGGGGCCCATGAGCAGTTCTTC
CDR3: CASNLVGVGGGAHEQFF
D: TRBD2
size: few
V: TRBV27
J: TRBJ2-1

DNA: TGTGCCAGCAGTGAAGGGCACGTCTATGGCTACACCTTC
CDR3: CASSEGHVYGYTF
D: .
size: .
V: TRBV25-1
J: TRBJ1-2

DNA: TGTGCCAGCAGTTCCGCTTCGACAGCGCCGTACTGGGGCTACACCTTC
CDR3: CASSSASTAPYWGYTF
D: .
size: .
V: TRBV28
J: TRBJ1-2

DNA: TGTGCCAGCAGTTACGAGGGGACAGGTCTCGAGCAGTACTTC
CDR3: CASSYEGTGLEQYF
D: TRBD1
size: .
V: TRBV6-2/TRBV6-3
J: TRBJ2-7

DNA: TGCGCCAGCAGCCAATCCGGGTTGGGCAATCAGCCCCAGCATTTT
CDR3: CASSQSGLGNQPQHF
D: .
size: .
V: TRBV4-1
J: TRBJ1-5

DNA: TGCGCCAGCAGCTTGAGTATGGGGGCAGGTGAAAAACTGTTTTTT
CDR3: CASSLSMGAGEKLFF
D: .
size: .
V: TRBV5-1
J: TRBJ1-4

DNA: TGTGCCAGCCGAGCCGCCCTTGACACTAGCACAGATACGCAGTATTTT
CDR3: CASRAALDTSTDTQYF
D: .
size: .
V: TRBV5-4
J: TRBJ2-3

DNA: TGTGCCAGCAGTTATTCTGTCTCTGGAAACACCATATATTTT
CDR3: CASSYSVSGNTIYF
D: .
size: .
V: TRBV6-2/TRBV6-3
J: TRBJ1-3

DNA: TGTGCCAGTAGTATAAGGGGTCAGGGGAACACTGAAGCTTTCTTT
CDR3: CASSIRGQGNTEAFF
D: .
size: .
V: TRBV19
J: TRBJ1-1

DNA: TGTGCCAGCAGCGACCCTAGGGGTGAGCAGTTCTTC
CDR3: CASSDPRGEQFF
D: .
size: .
V: TRBV7-8
J: TRBJ2-1

DNA: TGTGCCTGGATCCAGGAATTCTATGGCTACACCTTC
CDR3: CAWIQEFYGYTF
D: .
size: .
V: TRBV30
J: TRBJ1-2

DNA: TGTGCCAGCCTACTCAGGGGGGTCTCTGGAAACACCATATATTTT
CDR3: CASLLRGVSGNTIYF
D: TRBD1
size: .
V: TRBV2
J: TRBJ1-3

DNA: TGTGCCACCAGCAGAGATGGAGACACTGAAGCTTTCTTT
CDR3: CATSRDGDTEAFF
D: .
size: .
V: TRBV15
J: TRBJ1-1

DNA: TGTGCCACCAGTGATCGACAGGGGTTATGGGGCTACACCTTC
CDR3: CATSDRQGLWGYTF
D: TRBD1
size: .
V: TRBV24-1
J: TRBJ1-2

DNA: TGCGCCAGCAGCCAGGACAGGGGGCCGAGGGTGGCCCTCCACTTT
CDR3: CASSQDRGPRVALHF
D: TRBD1
size: .
V: TRBV5-1
J: TRBJ1-6

DNA: TGTGCCAGACCGACCGGGACTAGCGGGGAGCTACTCGGGGATACGCAGTATTTT
CDR3: CARPTGTSGELLGDTQYF
D: TRBD2
size: few
V: TRBV2
J: TRBJ2-3

DNA: TGTGCCAGCAGCTTCGCCAAGGGACTACCATACGAGCAGTACTTC
CDR3: CASSFAKGLPYEQYF
D: TRBD2
size: .
V: TRBV7-2
J: TRBJ2-7

DNA: TGTGCCAGCAGTTACACCCAGACGAGGGCTATCTATGGCTACACCTTC
CDR3: CASSYTQTRAIYGYTF
D: .
size: .
V: TRBV6-5
J: TRBJ1-2

DNA: TGTGCCAGCAGGGTACTTATTGGCAATCAGCCCCAGCATTTT
CDR3: CASRVLIGNQPQHF
D: .
size: .
V: TRBV28
J: TRBJ1-5

DNA: TGTGCCAGCAGCTTGCGGGGGGGCCAAGAGACCCAGTACTTC
CDR3: CASSLRGGQETQYF
D: TRBD2
size: .
V: TRBV5-4
J: TRBJ2-5

DNA: TGTGCCACCCAAAATAGAGGGCCTCCCCAGCCCCAGCATTTT
CDR3: CATQNRGPPQPQHF
D: .
size: .
V: TRBV15
J: TRBJ1-5

DNA: TGTGCCAGCAGCTCAGACAGGGTGGAGACCCAGTACTTC
CDR3: CASSSDRVETQYF
D: TRBD1
size: .
V: TRBV11-2
J: TRBJ2-5

DNA: TGTGCCAGCAGTGAGGGCGGGGCTGCCTACAATGAGCAGTTCTTC
CDR3: CASSEGGAAYNEQFF
D: .
size: .
V: TRBV2
J: TRBJ2-1

DNA: TGCGCCAGCAGCTTGAGCGGCGGGTTCGGCTATGGCTACACCTTC
CDR3: CASSLSGGFGYGYTF
D: .
size: .
V: TRBV5-1
J: TRBJ1-2

DNA: TGTGCCAGCAGTACGGGACATAAAATCGAGGAGAAACTGTTTTTT
CDR3: CASSTGHKIEEKLFF
D: .
size: .
V: TRBV2
J: TRBJ1-4

DNA: TGCGCCAGCAGCCAAGAACAGGGCCCGAATGGCTACACCTTC
CDR3: CASSQEQGPNGYTF
D: .
size: .
V: TRBV4-3
J: TRBJ1-2

DNA: TGTGCCAGCAGTGTCGGGGGGGCCAACACTGAAGCTTTCTTT
CDR3: CASSVGGANTEAFF
D: .
size: .
V: TRBV2
J: TRBJ1-1

DNA: TGTGCCAGCAGAACGGGACAGGATTTTGATAATCAGCCCCAGCATTTT
CDR3: CASRTGQDFDNQPQHF
D: TRBD1
size: .
V: TRBV6-4
J: TRBJ1-5

DNA: TGTGCCAGCAACGACAGGGTTAGCAATCAGCCCCAGCATTTT
CDR3: CASNDRVSNQPQHF
D: TRBD1
size: .
V: TRBV6-6
J: TRBJ1-5

DNA: TGTGCCAGCAGCTTAGACCCCGTGGGGCAGGGTGGCAATCAGCCCCAGCATTTT
CDR3: CASSLDPVGQGGNQPQHF
D: .
size: .
V: TRBV11-2
J: TRBJ1-5

DNA: TGTGCCAGCAGACTAACAGGGGACACTGAAGCTTTCTTT
CDR3: CASRLTGDTEAFF
D: TRBD1
size: .
V: TRBV28
J: TRBJ1-1

DNA: TGTGCCAGTAGTCTCAGGGGGCCGGGGACCGGGGAGCTGTTTTTT
CDR3: CASSLRGPGTGELFF
D: TRBD1
size: .
V: TRBV19
J: TRBJ2-2

DNA: TGTGCCAGCAGTCGCGACAGCCCGAATGAAAAACTGTTTTTT
CDR3: CASSRDSPNEKLFF
D: .
size: .
V: TRBV7-9
J: TRBJ1-4

DNA: TGTGCCAGCAGTCTGTCGGTAGCGGGGGACACATACGAGCAGTACTTC
CDR3: CASSLSVAGDTYEQYF
D: TRBD2
size: .
V: TRBV2
J: TRBJ2-7

DNA: TGCGCCAGCAGTGAGGCGCCAGGCCGGAAGTTAAACTATGGCTACACCTTC
CDR3: CASSEAPGRKLNYGYTF
D: .
size: .
V: TRBV10-2
J: TRBJ1-2

DNA: TGCGCCAGCAGCCAAGATTACGGGAACACTGAAGCTTTCTTT
CDR3: CASSQDYGNTEAFF
D: .
size: few
V: TRBV4-3
J: TRBJ1-1

DNA: TGTGCCAGCAGTGAACTCCCGGGAGGGGACACTGAAGCTTTCTTT
CDR3: CASSELPGGDTEAFF
D: .
size: .
V: TRBV6-1
J: TRBJ1-1

DNA: TGCAGCGCTAGACAGGGATTCTCCTACGAGCAGTACTTC
CDR3: CSARQGFSYEQYF
D: TRBD1
size: .
V: TRBV29-1
J: TRBJ2-7

DNA: TGTGCCAGCAGCAGGGGACAGGGGGCTTCATACGAGCAGTACTTC
CDR3: CASSRGQGASYEQYF
D: TRBD1
size: .
V: TRBV11-2
J: TRBJ2-7

DNA: TGTGCCAGTAGCCCCGAGGTTGGAGAGAATTCACCCCTCCACTTT
CDR3: CASSPEVGENSPLHF
D: .
size: .
V: TRBV19
J: TRBJ1-6

DNA: TGCGCCAGCAGCCAAGCTGCTAGCGGCGAGACCCAGTACTTC
CDR3: CASSQAASGETQYF
D: TRBD2
size: .
V: TRBV4-1
J: TRBJ2-5

DNA: TGTGCCAGCGCCATCTCGCCGCGGGGGGAGACTGAAGCTTTCTTT
CDR3: CASAISPRGETEAFF
D: .
size: .
V: TRBV7-6
J: TRBJ1-1